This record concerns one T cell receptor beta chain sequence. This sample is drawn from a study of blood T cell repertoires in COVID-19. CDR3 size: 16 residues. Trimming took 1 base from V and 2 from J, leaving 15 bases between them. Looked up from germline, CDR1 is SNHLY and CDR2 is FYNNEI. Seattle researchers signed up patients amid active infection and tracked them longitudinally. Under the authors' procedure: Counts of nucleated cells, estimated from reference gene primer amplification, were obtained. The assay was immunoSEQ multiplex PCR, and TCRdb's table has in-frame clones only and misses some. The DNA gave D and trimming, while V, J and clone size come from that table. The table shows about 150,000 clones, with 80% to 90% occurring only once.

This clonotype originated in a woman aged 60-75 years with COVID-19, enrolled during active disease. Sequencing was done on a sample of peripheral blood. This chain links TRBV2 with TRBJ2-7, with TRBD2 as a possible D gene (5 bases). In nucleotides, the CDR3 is TGTGCCAGCAGTGAAGGGATCAGCGGTGAAACCTACGAGCAGTACTTC. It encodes CASSEGISGETYEQYF. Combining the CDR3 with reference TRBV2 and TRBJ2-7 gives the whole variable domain EPEVTQTPSHQVTQMGQEVILRCVPISNHLYFYWYRQILGQKVEFLVSFYNNEISEKSEIFDDQFSVERPDGSNFTLKIRSTKLEDSAMYFCASSEGISGETYEQYFGPGTRLTVT.